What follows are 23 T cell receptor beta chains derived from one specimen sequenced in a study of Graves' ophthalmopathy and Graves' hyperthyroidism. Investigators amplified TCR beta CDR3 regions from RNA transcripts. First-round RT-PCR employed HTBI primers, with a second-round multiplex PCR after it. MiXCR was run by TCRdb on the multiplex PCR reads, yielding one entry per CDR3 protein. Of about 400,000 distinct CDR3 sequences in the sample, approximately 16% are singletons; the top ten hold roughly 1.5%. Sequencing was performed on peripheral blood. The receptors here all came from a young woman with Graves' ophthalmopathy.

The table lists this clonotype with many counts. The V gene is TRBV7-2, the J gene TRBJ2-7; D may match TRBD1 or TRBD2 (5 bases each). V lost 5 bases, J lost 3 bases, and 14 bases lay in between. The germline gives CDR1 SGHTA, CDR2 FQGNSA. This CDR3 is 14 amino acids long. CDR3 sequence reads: CASSPRDGYYEQYF. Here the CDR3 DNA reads TGTGCCAGCAGCCCCCGGGACGGATACTACGAGCAGTACTTC.

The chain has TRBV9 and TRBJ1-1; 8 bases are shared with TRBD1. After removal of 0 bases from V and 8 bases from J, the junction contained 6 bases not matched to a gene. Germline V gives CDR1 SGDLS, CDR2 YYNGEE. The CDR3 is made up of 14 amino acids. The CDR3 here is CASSVAGRGPEAFF. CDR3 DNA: TGTGCCAGCAGCGTAGCGGGCAGGGGGCCCGAAGCTTTCTTT.

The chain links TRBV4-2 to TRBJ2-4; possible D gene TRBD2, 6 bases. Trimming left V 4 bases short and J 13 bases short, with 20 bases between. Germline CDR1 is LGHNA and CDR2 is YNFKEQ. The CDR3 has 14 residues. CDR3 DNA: TGTGCCAGCAGCCCGACTAGATCGGCGTCCGTACAGTACTTC. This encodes CASSPTRSASVQYF.

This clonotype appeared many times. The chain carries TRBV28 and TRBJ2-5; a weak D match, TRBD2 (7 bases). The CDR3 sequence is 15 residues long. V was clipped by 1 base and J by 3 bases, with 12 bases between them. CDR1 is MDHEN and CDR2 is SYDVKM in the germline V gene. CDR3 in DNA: TGTGCCAGCAGTTTATATCGGGGGGCAAAAGAGACCCAGTACTTC. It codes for CASSLYRGAKETQYF.

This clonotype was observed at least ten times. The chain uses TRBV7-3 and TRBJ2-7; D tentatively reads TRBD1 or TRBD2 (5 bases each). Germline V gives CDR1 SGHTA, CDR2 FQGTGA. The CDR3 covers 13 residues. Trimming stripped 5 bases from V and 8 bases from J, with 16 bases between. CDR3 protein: CASSTHGSGQQYF. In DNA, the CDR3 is TGTGCCAGCAGCACTCACGGGTCGGGGCAGCAGTACTTC. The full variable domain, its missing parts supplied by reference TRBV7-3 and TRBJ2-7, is GAGVSQTPSNKVTEKGKYVELRCDPISGHTALYWYRQSLGQGPEFLIYFQGTGAADDSGLPNDRFFAVRPEGSVSTLKIQRTERGDSAVYLCASSTHGSGQQYFGPGTRLTVT.

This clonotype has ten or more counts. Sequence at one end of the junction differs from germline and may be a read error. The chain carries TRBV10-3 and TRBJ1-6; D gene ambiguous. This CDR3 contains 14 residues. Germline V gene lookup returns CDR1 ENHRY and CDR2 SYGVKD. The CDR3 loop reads CAISETPLNSLLHF. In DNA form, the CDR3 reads TGTGCCATCAGTGAGACCCCCCTTAATTCACTCCTCCACTTT.

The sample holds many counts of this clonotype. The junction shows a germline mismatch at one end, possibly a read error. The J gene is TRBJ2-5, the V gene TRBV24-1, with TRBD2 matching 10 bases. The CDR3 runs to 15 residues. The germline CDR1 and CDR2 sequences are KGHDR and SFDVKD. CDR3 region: CATGEASGRGETQYF. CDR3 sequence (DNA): TGTGCCACCGGTGAGGCTAGCGGGAGAGGGGAGACCCAGTACTTC.

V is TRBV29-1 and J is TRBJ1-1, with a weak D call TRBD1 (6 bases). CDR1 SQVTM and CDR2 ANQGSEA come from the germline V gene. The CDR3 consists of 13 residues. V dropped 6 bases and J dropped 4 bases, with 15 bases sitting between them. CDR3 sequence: CSVQRGAGTEAFF. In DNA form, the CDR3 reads TGCAGCGTCCAGAGGGGGGCAGGCACTGAAGCTTTCTTT.

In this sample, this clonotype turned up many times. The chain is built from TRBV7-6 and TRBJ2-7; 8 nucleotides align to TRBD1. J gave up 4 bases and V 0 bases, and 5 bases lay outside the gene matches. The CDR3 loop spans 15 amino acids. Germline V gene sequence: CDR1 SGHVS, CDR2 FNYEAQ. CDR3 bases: TGTGCCAGCAGCTTAGCGACAGGGGAATGGTACGAGCAGTACTTC. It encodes CASSLATGEWYEQYF. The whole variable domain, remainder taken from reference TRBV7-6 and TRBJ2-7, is GAGVSQSPRYKVTKRGQDVALRCDPISGHVSLYWYRQALGQGPEFLTYFNYEAQQDKSGLPNDRFSAERPEGSISTLTIQRTEQRDSAMYRCASSLATGEWYEQYFGPGTRLTVT.

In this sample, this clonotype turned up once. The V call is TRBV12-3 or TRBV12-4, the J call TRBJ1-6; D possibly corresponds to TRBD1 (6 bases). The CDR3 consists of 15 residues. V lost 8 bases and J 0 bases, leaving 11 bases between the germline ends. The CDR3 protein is CASLQGSSYNSPLHF. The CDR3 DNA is TGTGCCAGCCTTCAGGGGAGCTCCTATAATTCACCCCTCCACTTT.

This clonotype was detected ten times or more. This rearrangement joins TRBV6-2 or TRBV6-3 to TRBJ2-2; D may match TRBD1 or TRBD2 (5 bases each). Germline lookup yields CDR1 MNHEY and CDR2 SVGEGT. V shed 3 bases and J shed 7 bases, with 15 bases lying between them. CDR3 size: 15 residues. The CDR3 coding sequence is TGTGCCAGCAGTTATCGGGGCGCTCGTCACGGGGAGCTGTTTTTT. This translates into CASSYRGARHGELFF.

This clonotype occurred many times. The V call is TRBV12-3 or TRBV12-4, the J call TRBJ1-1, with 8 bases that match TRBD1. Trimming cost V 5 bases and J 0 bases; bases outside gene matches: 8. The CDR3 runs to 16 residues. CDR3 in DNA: TGTGCCAGCAGTCAACTGGGGGACAGGTTGAACACTGAAGCTTTCTTT. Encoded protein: CASSQLGDRLNTEAFF.

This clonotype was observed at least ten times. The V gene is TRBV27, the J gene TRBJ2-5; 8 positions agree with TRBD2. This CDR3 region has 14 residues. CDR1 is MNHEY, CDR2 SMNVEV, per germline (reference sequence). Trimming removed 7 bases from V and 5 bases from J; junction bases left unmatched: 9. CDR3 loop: CASMSAGAGETQYF. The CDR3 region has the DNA TGTGCCAGCATGTCAGCGGGGGCAGGGGAGACCCAGTACTTC.

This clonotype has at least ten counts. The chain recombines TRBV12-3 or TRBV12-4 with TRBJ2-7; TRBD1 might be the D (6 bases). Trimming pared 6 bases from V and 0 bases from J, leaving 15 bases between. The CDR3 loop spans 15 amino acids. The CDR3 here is CASRRTGSSSYEQYF. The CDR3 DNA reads TGTGCCAGCAGACGCACAGGGTCAAGCTCCTACGAGCAGTACTTC.

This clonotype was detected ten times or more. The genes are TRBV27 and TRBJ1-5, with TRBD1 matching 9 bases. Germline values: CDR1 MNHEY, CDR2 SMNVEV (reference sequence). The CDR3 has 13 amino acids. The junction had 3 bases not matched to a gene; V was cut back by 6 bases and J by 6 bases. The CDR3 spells CASRQGAGQPQHF. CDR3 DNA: TGTGCCAGCAGACAGGGGGCGGGTCAGCCCCAGCATTTT.

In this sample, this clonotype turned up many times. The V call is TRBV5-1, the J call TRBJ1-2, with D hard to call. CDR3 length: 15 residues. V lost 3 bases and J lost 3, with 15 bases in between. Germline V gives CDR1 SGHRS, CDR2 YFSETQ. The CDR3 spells CASSSFPGVDYGYTF. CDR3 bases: TGCGCCAGCAGCTCCTTCCCCGGGGTGGACTATGGCTACACCTTC.

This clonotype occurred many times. The CDR3: CASRGARETQYF. The CDR3 region has the DNA TGTGCCAGCCGGGGGGCCCGAGAGACCCAGTACTTC. The rearrangement uses TRBV7-9 and TRBJ2-5; TRBD2 might be the D (7 bases). The V and J ends lost 8 bases and 4 bases respectively, with 11 bases between them. The germline V gene has CDR1 SEHNR and CDR2 FQNEAQ (reference sequence). CDR3 size: 12 residues.

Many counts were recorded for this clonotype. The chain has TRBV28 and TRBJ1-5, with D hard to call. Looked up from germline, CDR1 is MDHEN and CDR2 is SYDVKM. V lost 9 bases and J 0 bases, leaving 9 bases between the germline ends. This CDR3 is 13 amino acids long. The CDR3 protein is CASLRYSNQPQHF. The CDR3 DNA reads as TGTGCCAGTTTAAGGTATAGCAATCAGCCCCAGCATTTT.

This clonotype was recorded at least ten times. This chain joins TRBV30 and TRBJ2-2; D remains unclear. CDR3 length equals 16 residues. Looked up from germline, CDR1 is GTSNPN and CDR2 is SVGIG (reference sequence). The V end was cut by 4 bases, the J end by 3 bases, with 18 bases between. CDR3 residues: CAWNGVVGRYTGELFF. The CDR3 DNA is TGTGCCTGGAATGGCGTAGTAGGCCGATACACCGGGGAGCTGTTTTTT.

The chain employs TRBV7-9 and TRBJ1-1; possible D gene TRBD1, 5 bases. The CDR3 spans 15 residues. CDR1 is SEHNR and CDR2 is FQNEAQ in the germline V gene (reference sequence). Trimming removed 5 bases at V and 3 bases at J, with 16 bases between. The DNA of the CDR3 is TGTGCCAGCAGCCCGCGGGACGGCGGGGACACTGAAGCTTTCTTT. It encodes CASSPRDGGDTEAFF.

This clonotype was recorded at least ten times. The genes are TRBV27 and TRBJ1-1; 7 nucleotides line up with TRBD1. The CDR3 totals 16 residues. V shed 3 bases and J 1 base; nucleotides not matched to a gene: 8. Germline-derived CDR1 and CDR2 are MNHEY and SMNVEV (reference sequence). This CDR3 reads CASSFGVRQGNTEAFF. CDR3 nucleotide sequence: TGTGCCAGCAGTTTTGGAGTGCGACAGGGGAACACTGAAGCTTTCTTT.

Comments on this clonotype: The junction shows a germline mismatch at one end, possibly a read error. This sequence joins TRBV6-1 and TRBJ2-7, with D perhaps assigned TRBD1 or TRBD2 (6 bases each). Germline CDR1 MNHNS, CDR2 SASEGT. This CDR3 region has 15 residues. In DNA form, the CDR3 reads TGTGCCAGCAGGGAAGGCGTCGGGGGCTCTTACGAGCAGTACTTC. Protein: CASREGVGGSYEQYF.

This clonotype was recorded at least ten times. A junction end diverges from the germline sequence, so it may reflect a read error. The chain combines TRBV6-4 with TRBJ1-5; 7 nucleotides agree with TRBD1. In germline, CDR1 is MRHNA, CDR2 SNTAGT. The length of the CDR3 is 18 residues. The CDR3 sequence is CASRDSYWDQGDNQPQHF. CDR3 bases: TGTGCCAGCAGAGACTCCTACTGGGACCAGGGGGACAATCAGCCCCAGCATTTT.